The 12 T cell receptor beta chains listed next were all sequenced from one sample in a study of cytomegalovirus exposure and HLA in healthy donors. PCR amplification relied on 60 Vbeta primers (plus 13 Jbeta primers). The assay was immunoSEQ multiplex PCR, and TCRdb's table has in-frame clones only and misses some. The ten most abundant clones cover roughly 1% of a sample with 100,000 to 150,000 clones. Sequencing was carried out using PBMCs. Every receptor here comes from a man in his late teens or twenties in good health and CMV-seronegative.

This chain joins TRBV6-5 and TRBJ1-2, with 12 bases aligning to TRBD1. Germline CDR1 reads MNHEY; CDR2 reads SVGAGI. CDR3 size: 16 residues. Trimming took 4 bases from V and 4 from J; bases not matched to a gene: 7. CDR3 residues: CASSSTGQGAFYGYTF. The CDR3 nucleotides are TGTGCCAGCAGTTCCACGGGACAGGGGGCTTTCTATGGCTACACCTTC.

V gene TRBV28 combines with J gene TRBJ2-7, with 7 positions matching TRBD2. The length of the CDR3 is 14 residues. CDR1 is MDHEN and CDR2 is SYDVKM in the germline V gene. V lost 5 bases and J lost 5; bases outside the gene matches: 9. The chain's CDR3 is CASSRTGEGNEQYF. DNA for the CDR3: TGTGCCAGCAGTAGGACGGGGGAGGGAAACGAGCAGTACTTC.

This chain joins TRBV18 and TRBJ1-2; D uncertain. Germline V gene lookup returns CDR1 KGHSH and CDR2 LQKENI. This CDR3 has 16 amino acids. V was clipped by 2 bases and J by 6 bases, with 19 bases between them. The DNA for the CDR3 is TGTGCCAGCTCACCAAAAGACGCGGGAATAGCGCATGGCTACACCTTC. Its protein is CASSPKDAGIAHGYTF.

This rearrangement joins TRBV7-9 to TRBJ1-2, with D tentatively TRBD1 (5 bases). The germline V and J ends were trimmed by 2 bases and 4 bases, with 11 bases remaining between them. This CDR3 spans 14 amino acids. Germline values: CDR1 SEHNR, CDR2 FQNEAQ (reference sequence). This chain's CDR3 is CASSLPGVSYGYTF. The CDR3 DNA sequence: TGTGCCAGCAGCTTACCGGGGGTGAGCTATGGCTACACCTTC. Looking up the rest from reference TRBV7-9 and TRBJ1-2 gives the full variable domain: DTGVSQNPRHKITKRGQNVTFRCDPISEHNRLYWYRQTLGQGPEFLTYFQNEAQLEKSRLLSDRFSAERPKGSFSTLEIQRTEQGDSAMYLCASSLPGVSYGYTFGSGTRLTVV.

This rearrangement joins TRBV28 to TRBJ2-3; 7 bases match TRBD2. The junction had 12 bases not matched to a gene; V was cut back by 5 bases and J by 4 bases. The length of the CDR3 is 16 residues. Germline V gene sequence: CDR1 MDHEN, CDR2 SYDVKM. For the CDR3, the DNA is TGTGCCAGCAGTGCCGCGTTGGCGGGAGTCTCAGATACGCAGTATTTT. Encoded protein: CASSAALAGVSDTQYF.

The chain combines TRBV5-1 with TRBJ2-1, with 13 bases lining up with TRBD2. V trimming: 5 bases; J trimming: 4 bases; junction bases outside the gene matches: 18. The CDR3 is 20 amino acids. In germline, CDR1 is SGHRS, CDR2 YFSETQ. The CDR3: CASRAPGLAGLGRVYNEQFF. CDR3 nucleotides: TGCGCCAGCAGGGCGCCGGGACTAGCGGGACTCGGGAGGGTTTACAATGAGCAGTTCTTC. The variable domain in full, with the rest retrieved from reference TRBV5-1 and TRBJ2-1, is KAGVTQTPRYLIKTRGQQVTLSCSPISGHRSVSWYQQTPGQGLQFLFEYFSETQRNKGNFPGRFSGRQFSNSRSEMNVSTLELGDSALYLCASRAPGLAGLGRVYNEQFFGPGTRLTVL.

CDR3 sequence (DNA): TGTGCCAGCAGCTTAAGGGACAGGGAGCAGTACTTC. It yields the protein CASSLRDREQYF. The chain uses TRBV7-9 and TRBJ2-7; 8 bases match TRBD1. The junction had 1 base not matched to a gene; V was cut back by 2 bases and J by 7 bases. Looked up from germline, CDR1 is SEHNR and CDR2 is FQNEAQ (reference sequence). CDR3 size: 12 residues.

The chain couples TRBV6-5 to TRBJ1-4; D may be TRBD1 (6 bases). V shed 5 bases and J shed 13 bases, with 14 bases lying between them. This CDR3 comprises 12 residues. Germline CDR1 reads MNHEY; CDR2 reads SVGAGI. The CDR3 bases are TGTGCCAGCAGTAGGCCAGGGGACGGACTGTTTTTT. It is translated as CASSRPGDGLFF.

The chain employs TRBV5-6 and TRBJ1-1, with TRBD1 identical over 7 bases. Trimming took 8 bases from V and 8 from J; bases not matched to a gene: 9. CDR3 length equals 12 residues. CDR1 SGHDT and CDR2 YYEEEE come from the germline V gene. The CDR3 DNA reads TGTGCCAGTTTTAGGGGGCCCGAGGAAGCTTTCTTT. Translated, it gives CASFRGPEEAFF.

The chain recombines TRBV28 with TRBJ1-5; D remains unclear. Germline assignment: CDR1 MDHEN and CDR2 SYDVKM. Trimming took 0 bases from V and 7 from J, leaving 13 bases between them. The CDR3 is made up of 15 amino acids. CDR3 residues: CASSLWIQAGQPQHF. The CDR3 DNA reads TGTGCCAGCAGTTTATGGATCCAGGCGGGGCAGCCCCAGCATTTT.

J is TRBJ2-3 and V is TRBV7-6, with D unclear. The ends were cut back, 1 base at V and 4 bases at J, with 6 bases in the middle. CDR1 is SGHVS and CDR2 is FNYEAQ in the germline V gene. There are 13 residues in the CDR3. As DNA, the CDR3 is TGTGCCAGCAGCTTAGTTGAGGCAGATACGCAGTATTTT. Protein product: CASSLVEADTQYF. Combining the CDR3 with reference TRBV7-6 and TRBJ2-3 gives the whole variable domain GAGVSQSPRYKVTKRGQDVALRCDPISGHVSLYWYRQALGQGPEFLTYFNYEAQQDKSGLPNDRFSAERPEGSISTLTIQRTEQRDSAMYRCASSLVEADTQYFGPGTRLTVL.

The V call is TRBV5-1, the J call TRBJ1-1; TRBD1 matches 9 bases. V trimming: 3 bases; J trimming: 3 bases; junction bases outside the gene matches: 6. The CDR3 loop spans 15 amino acids. In germline, CDR1 is SGHRS, CDR2 YFSETQ. CDR3 DNA: TGCGCCAGCAGCTCTAGACAGGGGGATCACACTGAAGCTTTCTTT. Residues: CASSSRQGDHTEAFF.